The 14 T cell receptor beta chains presented below share a single source sample, sequenced in a study of a mutant IDH1 vaccine in newly diagnosed glioma. The time point is: week 11, during vaccination. Vaccination comprised doses that each held 300 ug of mutant IDH1 20-mer peptide, plus topical imiquimod. TCRdb's table, derived via immunoSEQ multiplex PCR, lists solely in-frame clones and lacks some. The table lists 25,000 to 35,000 clones, nearly 90% of them singletons. Their specific antigens are unknown. Sample: PBMCs, taken from a glioma patient whose treatment included an IDH1 peptide vaccine. All receptors derive from a man aged 18 to 35 with glioma.

This rearrangement joins TRBV5-4 to TRBJ1-2; 10 nucleotides agree with TRBD1. J gave up 5 bases and V 1 base, and 8 bases lay outside the gene matches. This CDR3 has 16 residues. Germline CDR1 reads SGHNT; CDR2 reads YYREEE (reference sequence). CDR3 sequence reads: CASSLYGTGVLYGYTF. The DNA for the CDR3 is TGTGCCAGCAGCTTGTATGGGACAGGGGTTTTATATGGCTACACCTTC.

The sample holds one count of this clone. The rearrangement joins TRBV6-6 to TRBJ2-6; D gene uncertain. V was cut by 2 bases and J by 1 base, with 6 bases left in between. Germline-derived CDR1 and CDR2 are MNHNY and SVGAGI (reference sequence). The CDR3 runs 15 residues. As DNA, the CDR3 is TGTGCCAGCAGTTACGGCTTATCTGGGGCCAACGTCCTGACTTTC. Protein sequence: CASSYGLSGANVLTF.

Concerning this clone: In the same sample, other DNA sequences code for this CDR3. This chain links TRBV27 with TRBJ1-1, with 7 nucleotides matching TRBD1. This CDR3 region has 14 residues. V gave up 2 bases and J gave up 2 bases; unmatched junction bases: 2. Germline V CDR1 and CDR2: MNHEY, SMNVEV (reference sequence). CDR3 nucleotide sequence: TGTGCCAGCAGTTTAGGGACAGTTAACACTGAAGCTTTCTTT. This translates into CASSLGTVNTEAFF.

The J gene is TRBJ1-4, the V gene TRBV7-9; no firm D call. The CDR3 consists of 14 residues. Trimming stripped 2 bases from V and 5 bases from J, with 9 bases between. The germline V gene has CDR1 SEHNR and CDR2 FQNEAQ (reference sequence). CDR3 residues: CASSLSIGNEKLFF. The CDR3 DNA follows: TGTGCCAGCAGCTTATCCATAGGGAATGAAAAACTGTTTTTT. The variable domain in full, with the rest retrieved from reference TRBV7-9 and TRBJ1-4, is DTGVSQNPRHKITKRGQNVTFRCDPISEHNRLYWYRQTLGQGPEFLTYFQNEAQLEKSRLLSDRFSAERPKGSFSTLEIQRTEQGDSAMYLCASSLSIGNEKLFFGSGTQLSVL.

The chain links TRBV7-2 to TRBJ2-6; 10 bases match TRBD2. The ends lost 4 bases at V and 4 bases at J; junction bases unmatched: 10. Germline CDR1 reads SGHTA; CDR2 reads FQGNSA. The CDR3 runs to 18 residues. Here the CDR3 reads CASSSPSGRVPGANVLTF. The CDR3 DNA reads as TGTGCCAGCAGCTCACCTAGCGGGAGAGTCCCCGGGGCCAACGTCCTGACTTTC.

The rearrangement links TRBV9 to TRBJ1-2, with TRBD1 matching 8 bases. Trimming cost V 3 bases and J 8 bases; bases outside gene matches: 12. This CDR3 region has 15 residues. Germline CDR1 reads SGDLS; CDR2 reads YYNGEE. The CDR3 loop is CASSASGGWSAGYTF. DNA for the CDR3: TGTGCCAGCAGCGCCTCAGGGGGCTGGTCTGCCGGCTACACCTTC.

The chain carries TRBV12-5 and TRBJ1-2; TRBD1 agrees at 8 bases. CDR1 is LGHNT and CDR2 is FRNRAP in the germline V gene. V shed 2 bases and J 2 bases; nucleotides not matched to a gene: 7. CDR3 length equals 16 residues. CDR3 coding DNA: TGTGCTAGTGGTTTGCCTTTGACAGGGGCCAACTATGGCTACACCTTC. Amino acid sequence: CASGLPLTGANYGYTF.

The rearrangement uses TRBV9 and TRBJ1-5; 10 bases align to TRBD1. Germline-derived CDR1 and CDR2 are SGDLS and YYNGEE. CDR3 length: 14 amino acids. J was trimmed by 5 bases and V by 4 bases; bases with no gene match: 3. The chain's CDR3 is CASSPGTGDQPQHF. CDR3 nucleotides: TGTGCCAGCAGCCCAGGGACAGGGGATCAGCCCCAGCATTTT.

This sequence joins TRBV9 and TRBJ2-3; no clear D gene. Germline CDR1 is SGDLS and CDR2 is YYNGEE. The V and J ends lost 0 bases and 1 base respectively, with 3 bases between them. This CDR3 region has 13 residues. The chain's CDR3 is CASSVGGTDTQYF. Written as DNA, the CDR3 is TGTGCCAGCAGCGTAGGAGGCACAGATACGCAGTATTTT.

CDR3 protein: CASSQDPGSSYEQYF. The CDR3 DNA reads as TGCGCCAGCAGCCAAGATCCGGGAAGCTCCTACGAGCAGTACTTC. This chain connects TRBV4-3 to TRBJ2-7, with D perhaps matching TRBD2 (5 bases). Trimming took off 0 bases at V and 0 bases at J, with 9 bases between the two ends. In germline, CDR1 is LGHNA, CDR2 YSLEER. This CDR3 is built from 15 residues.

The chain carries TRBV7-9 and TRBJ2-7; TRBD1 might be the D (6 bases). The length of the CDR3 is 15 residues. Germline V lookup: CDR1 SEHNR, CDR2 FQNEAQ (reference sequence). The germline V and J ends were trimmed by 1 base and 2 bases, with 12 bases remaining between them. CDR3 DNA: TGTGCCAGCAGCTTAGGGTGGACAGCACCCTACGAGCAGTACTTC. Protein sequence: CASSLGWTAPYEQYF.

This clone showed up just once. The J gene is TRBJ2-7, the V gene TRBV14; 8 bases line up with TRBD2. The trim removed 4 bases at V and 4 bases at J, leaving 9 bases unmatched. The CDR3 covers 15 residues. From germline, CDR1 is SGHDN and CDR2 FVKESK. CDR3 region: CASSPIGREEYEQYF. CDR3 sequence (DNA): TGTGCCAGCAGCCCCATTGGGCGGGAGGAATACGAGCAGTACTTC.

The J gene is TRBJ1-2, the V gene TRBV5-4; no reliable D call. The germline V gene has CDR1 SGHNT and CDR2 YYREEE (reference sequence). This CDR3 has 13 amino acids. V was trimmed by 1 base and J by 9 bases, leaving 13 bases between them. The CDR3 nucleotides read TGTGCCAGCAGCTTGTTAACGGACCCGAGCTACACCTTC. Translating gives CASSLLTDPSYTF.

The chain links TRBV15 to TRBJ2-5; D may be TRBD1 or TRBD2 (5 bases each). Germline V gives CDR1 LNHNV, CDR2 YYDKDF (reference sequence). CDR3 length: 14 residues. Trimming removed 5 bases at V and 7 bases at J, with 17 bases between. This CDR3 is CATSGRDPDRTQYF. CDR3 nucleotides: TGTGCCACCAGCGGCCGGGACCCGGATAGGACCCAGTACTTC.